Below are 23 T cell receptor beta chains sequenced from a single sample in a study of memory CD4+ T cells and cytomegalovirus serostatus. The sort gate was single viable CD3+CD4+CD8-CD45RO+ cells for memory CD4+ T cells. TCRdb keeps only in-frame clones here, not all; method: immunoSEQ multiplex PCR. The table records about 75,000 clones, roughly three quarters of them present only once. Sample: memory CD4+ T cells from blood. Receptors originate from an adult in good health and CMV-seropositive.

This chain links TRBV19 with TRBJ2-3; 9 nucleotides agree with TRBD1. Per the germline V gene, CDR1 is LNHDA and CDR2 is SQIVND (reference sequence). After removal of 3 bases from V and 1 base from J, the junction contained 5 bases not matched to a gene. This CDR3 region has 16 residues. CDR3 sequence reads: CASSMGWDRGTDTQYF. The CDR3 nucleotides read TGTGCCAGTAGTATGGGGTGGGACAGGGGCACAGATACGCAGTATTTT.

This clone appeared a few times. V usage is TRBV7-9 and J usage is TRBJ1-1, with D possibly matching TRBD1 (5 bases). V shed 5 bases and J shed 8 bases, with 12 bases lying between them. There are 12 residues in the CDR3. Germline V gene lookup returns CDR1 SEHNR and CDR2 FQNEAQ (reference sequence). The CDR3 sequence: CASSPGETEAFF. The CDR3 nucleotides read TGTGCCAGCAGCCCGGGGGAAACAGAAGCTTTCTTT.

The chain recombines TRBV19 with TRBJ1-2, with 8 positions matching TRBD1. This CDR3 has 14 amino acids. Germline V lookup: CDR1 LNHDA, CDR2 SQIVND (reference sequence). Germline trimming cut 5 bases from V and 8 bases from J; bases unmatched to any gene: 10. The CDR3 nucleotides read TGTGCCAGTAGTTTCCCTCAGGGGGCCTGGGGCTACACCTTC. Translation: CASSFPQGAWGYTF.

The chain recombines TRBV10-2 with TRBJ1-4; 7 positions agree with TRBD1. This CDR3 region has 16 residues. The germline gives CDR1 WSHSY, CDR2 SAAADI. Trimming took 4 bases from V and 0 from J; bases not matched to a gene: 5. CDR3 nucleotides: TGCGCCAGCAGTGCATTCACAGGGGCAACTAATGAAAAACTGTTTTTT. This codes for CASSAFTGATNEKLFF.

V gene TRBV7-2 combines with J gene TRBJ2-3, with 14 bases matching TRBD2. The CDR3 is 17 amino acids. The trim removed 5 bases at V and 0 bases at J, leaving 4 bases unmatched. Germline loops: CDR1 SGHTA, CDR2 FQGNSA. The CDR3 DNA reads TGTGCCAGCAGCCTGGGACTAGCGGGGGATAGCACAGATACGCAGTATTTT. It is translated as CASSLGLAGDSTDTQYF.

The chain combines TRBV7-2 with TRBJ2-5; D remains ambiguous. Trimming stripped 5 bases from V and 0 bases from J, with 13 bases between. Per germline, CDR1 SGHTA and CDR2 FQGNSA. The CDR3 is made up of 15 amino acids. CDR3 region: CASSLPRTYQETQYF. DNA of the CDR3: TGTGCCAGCAGCCTACCCAGGACGTACCAAGAGACCCAGTACTTC. The whole variable domain, remainder taken from reference TRBV7-2 and TRBJ2-5, is GAGVSQSPSNKVTEKGKDVELRCDPISGHTALYWYRQSLGQGLEFLIYFQGNSAPDKSGLPSDRFSAERTGGSVSTLTIQRTQQEDSAVYLCASSLPRTYQETQYFGPGTRLLVL.

The genes are TRBV14 and TRBJ2-7, with 8 positions matching TRBD1. V lost 4 bases, J lost 4 bases, and 9 bases stayed unmatched. The germline V gene has CDR1 SGHDN and CDR2 FVKESK. The CDR3 consists of 15 residues. In DNA, the CDR3 is TGTGCCAGCAGCCTTCTGGGACAGGTGGTTTACGAGCAGTACGTC. Translation: CASSLLGQVVYEQYV.

V and J are TRBV28 and TRBJ1-2; D remains ambiguous. Germline V gene lookup returns CDR1 MDHEN and CDR2 SYDVKM. The CDR3 loop spans 13 amino acids. The germline V and J ends were trimmed by 6 bases and 3 bases, with 11 bases remaining between them. DNA of the CDR3: TGTGCCAGCAGCTCCCCCGGGGACTATGGCTACACCTTC. This gives the protein CASSSPGDYGYTF.

This chain links TRBV5-1 with TRBJ1-6; no firm D call. The CDR3 is 15 amino acids. In germline, CDR1 is SGHRS, CDR2 YFSETQ. The V end was cut by 0 bases, the J end by 7 bases, with 11 bases between. The CDR3 loop reads CASSLGEAVNSPLHF. The CDR3, as DNA: TGCGCCAGCAGCTTGGGGGAAGCCGTCAATTCACCCCTCCACTTT.

The V call is TRBV19, the J call TRBJ1-5; TRBD1 matches 8 bases. The CDR3 contains 15 residues. The junction had 8 bases not matched to a gene; V was cut back by 4 bases and J by 6 bases. CDR1 is LNHDA and CDR2 is SQIVND in the germline V gene (reference sequence). CDR3 sequence: CASSKTGEMGQPQHF. In DNA, the CDR3 is TGTGCCAGTAGTAAGACAGGGGAAATGGGTCAGCCCCAGCATTTT.

The gene calls are TRBV30 and TRBJ2-1, with 7 nucleotides matching TRBD2. CDR3 length: 15 amino acids. J lost 6 bases, V lost 3 bases, and 11 bases had no gene match. CDR1 is GTSNPN, CDR2 SVGIG, per germline (reference sequence). Here the CDR3 reads CAWSGEAGYGNEQFF. CDR3 bases: TGTGCCTGGAGCGGGGAAGCGGGATATGGCAATGAGCAGTTCTTC.

Remarks on this clone: A read error may produce the germline difference seen at one junction end. This chain joins TRBV2 and TRBJ2-7; D might be TRBD1 (5 bases). Germline V gene data show CDR1 as SNHLY and CDR2 as FYNNEI. The CDR3 length is 12 residues. The CDR3 loop reads CARQSERTRVSF. The CDR3 region has the DNA TGTGCCCGTCAGTCCGAACGGACAAGGGTGAGCTTC.

Comments on this clone: This sample also contains other DNA sequences that code for the same CDR3. The chain joins TRBV27 to TRBJ2-3; a weak D match, TRBD2 (6 bases). From germline, CDR1 is MNHEY and CDR2 SMNVEV (reference sequence). The V end lost 8 bases, the J end lost 0 bases, and 6 bases lay between the germline ends. CDR3 size: 12 residues. CDR3 bases: TGTGCCAGCCGGGGGAGCACAGATACGCAGTATTTT. Translation: CASRGSTDTQYF.

The rearrangement links TRBV7-2 to TRBJ2-1; the match to TRBD2 covers 12 bases. There are 16 residues in the CDR3. The germline V gene has CDR1 SGHTA and CDR2 FQGNSA. V was pared by 6 bases and J by 9 bases, with 12 bases of the junction left unmatched. The CDR3 nucleotides read TGTGCCAGCAGTTTCGACCGGACTAGCGGGAACGGTGAGCAGTTCTTC. It encodes CASSFDRTSGNGEQFF. The full variable domain, completed using reference TRBV7-2 and TRBJ2-1, is GAGVSQSPSNKVTEKGKDVELRCDPISGHTALYWYRQSLGQGLEFLIYFQGNSAPDKSGLPSDRFSAERTGGSVSTLTIQRTQQEDSAVYLCASSFDRTSGNGEQFFGPGTRLTVL.

This clone has only one observation. The chain links TRBV28 to TRBJ1-4; D uncertain. The germline CDR1 and CDR2 sequences are MDHEN and SYDVKM. The length of the CDR3 is 13 residues. V lost 6 bases to trimming and J lost 5 bases, with 10 bases between them. The CDR3 loop reads CASRGGENEKLFF. CDR3 nucleotide sequence: TGTGCCAGCAGAGGTGGAGAAAATGAAAAACTGTTTTTT. The variable domain in full, with the rest retrieved from reference TRBV28 and TRBJ1-4, is DVKVTQSSRYLVKRTGEKVFLECVQDMDHENMFWYRQDPGLGLRLIYFSYDVKMKEKGDIPEGYSVSREKKERFSLILESASTNQTSMYLCASRGGENEKLFFGSGTQLSVL.

The V call is TRBV7-9, the J call TRBJ2-3; D is perhaps TRBD1 (5 bases). The CDR3 extends over 17 amino acids. The V and J ends lost 1 base and 3 bases respectively, with 17 bases between them. Germline loops: CDR1 SEHNR, CDR2 FQNEAQ (reference sequence). CDR3 sequence: CASSLDVGWGATDTQYF. The CDR3 DNA follows: TGTGCCAGCAGCTTAGATGTTGGCTGGGGCGCGACAGATACGCAGTATTTT.

The V gene is TRBV5-6, the J gene TRBJ1-2; D uncertain. Germline assignment: CDR1 SGHDT and CDR2 YYEEEE. Trimming took off 2 bases at V and 2 bases at J, with 7 bases between the two ends. This CDR3 contains 13 residues. The CDR3 is CASSFYLNYGYTF. The CDR3 DNA is TGTGCCAGCAGCTTCTATCTGAACTATGGCTACACCTTC.

J is TRBJ2-3 and V is TRBV30, with D hard to call. This CDR3 contains 13 residues. Looked up from germline, CDR1 is GTSNPN and CDR2 is SVGIG (reference sequence). The germline V and J ends were trimmed by 5 bases and 2 bases, with 11 bases remaining between them. In DNA form, the CDR3 reads TGTGCCTGGGACCTGGTCCCCACAGATACGCAGTATTTT. Translating it yields CAWDLVPTDTQYF.

V gene TRBV7-9 combines with J gene TRBJ1-4, with D possibly TRBD1 on 6 matching bases. Germline CDR1 is SEHNR and CDR2 is FQNEAQ (reference sequence). V was clipped by 5 bases and J by 8 bases, with 21 bases between them. The CDR3 is made up of 16 amino acids. The CDR3 loop reads CASSPALGRGEEKLFF. The CDR3, as DNA: TGTGCCAGCAGCCCTGCATTGGGCAGGGGTGAAGAAAAACTGTTTTTT.

The CDR3 bases are TGTGCCAGCAGCTCCGCCTACGAGCAGTACTTC. It yields the protein CASSSAYEQYF. This chain uses TRBV6-1 with TRBJ2-7, with D unclear. Germline V CDR1 and CDR2: MNHNS, SASEGT. The V end lost 6 bases, the J end lost 2 bases, and 5 bases lay between the germline ends. The CDR3 runs to 11 residues.

V and J are TRBV6-5 and TRBJ1-1; D uncertain. The CDR3 runs to 13 residues. Looked up from germline, CDR1 is MNHEY and CDR2 is SVGAGI. Trimming shortened V by 2 bases and J by 1 base, and 5 bases separated the two germline ends. The CDR3 region has the DNA TGTGCCAGCAGTTACGGAGGGAACACTGAAGCTTTCTTT. Translating it yields CASSYGGNTEAFF.

The chain has TRBV5-8 and TRBJ2-3; D might be TRBD1 or TRBD2, each matching 5 bases. CDR3 length equals 16 residues. Germline V gene lookup returns CDR1 SGHTS and CDR2 YDEGEE. The V end lost 4 bases, the J end lost 5 bases, and 20 bases lay between the germline ends. The CDR3, as DNA: TGTGCCAGCAGCCCGACCGGTGGGGGTAATGAAGATACGCAGTATTTT. This translates into CASSPTGGGNEDTQYF.

Here the CDR3 reads CASSPGGGAGEQYF. CDR3 DNA sequence: TGCGCCAGCAGCCCGGGAGGAGGGGCAGGAGAGCAGTACTTC. V and J are TRBV5-1 and TRBJ2-7, with 7 bases lining up with TRBD2. The CDR3 contains 14 residues. Germline V gene data show CDR1 as SGHRS and CDR2 as YFSETQ. Trimming at V came to 4 bases and at J to 7 bases, leaving 11 bases not matched to a gene.